This T cell receptor (beta chain) originates from a study of CD8+ T cells in alopecia areata. As for the study in general: The drug, tofacitinib, lasted 6 to 18 months, followed by 6 months off drug.

Overall study results and limits: For lesional scalp, especially alopecia totalis/universalis, clonality was higher than in normal scalp. Shared TCR sequences were less clear between patients than in mice, possibly partly from HLA diversity. Tofacitinib significantly lowered scalp clonality and expanded CD8+ clones among the top 100.

Treatment here: oral pan-JAK inhibitor, 5-10 mg twice daily. It was from alopecia areata patients that lesional scalp punch biopsies and peripheral blood were collected. RNA extraction and reverse transcription yielded cDNA as sequencing template. Assay: immunoSEQ multiplex PCR; the TCRdb copy retains only in-frame clones and omits some. Among about 4,500 clones, about 62% were seen once, and the ten largest hold about 10%. This CDR3 has 16 residues. V trimming: 11 bases; J trimming: 5 bases; junction bases outside the gene matches: 19. A word on this clone: Its antigen is currently unknown.

The TCR was taken from a human donor with alopecia areata. This rearrangement joins TRBV23-1 to TRBJ2-5; 8 positions agree with TRBD2. TRBV23-1 carries the ORF label, with uncertain function. The sequences come from skin, collected at week 4, from a patient treated with tofacitinib. The CDR3 protein is CAPPQQMAGGQETQYF. The CDR3 DNA follows: TGCGCCCCTCCTCAACAGATGGCGGGAGGACAGGAGACCCAGTACTTC.